This T cell receptor (beta chain) was captured in a study of T cell responses to AZD1222 COVID-19 vaccine. V lost 6 bases and J 6 bases, leaving 15 bases between the germline ends. The CDR3 runs 12 residues. Germline V lookup: CDR1 SQVTM, CDR2 ANQGSEA. Method: immunoSEQ multiplex PCR; TCRdb's copy keeps in-frame clones and lacks some. The sample has about 150,000 clones, roughly 93% seen once. The clonotype originates from an adult who received the AZD1222 COVID-19 vaccine. The rearrangement uses TRBV29-1 and TRBJ2-7; no definite D call. Material: peripheral blood, obtained 28 days after the second AZD1222 dose. CDR3 sequence reads: CSVRSLWSEQYF. The CDR3 region has the DNA TGCAGCGTAAGGTCCCTCTGGAGCGAGCAGTACTTC.